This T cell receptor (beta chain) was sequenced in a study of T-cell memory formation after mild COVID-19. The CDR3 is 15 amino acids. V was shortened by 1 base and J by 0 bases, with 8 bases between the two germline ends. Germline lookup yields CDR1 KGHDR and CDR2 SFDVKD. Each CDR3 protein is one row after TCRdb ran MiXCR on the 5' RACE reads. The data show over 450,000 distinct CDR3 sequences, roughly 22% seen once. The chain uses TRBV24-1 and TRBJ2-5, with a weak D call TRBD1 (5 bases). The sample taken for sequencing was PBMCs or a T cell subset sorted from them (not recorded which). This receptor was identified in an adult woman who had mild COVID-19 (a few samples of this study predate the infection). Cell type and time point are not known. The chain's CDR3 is CATSDFGHNQETQYF. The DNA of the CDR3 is TGTGCCACCAGTGATTTCGGACACAACCAAGAGACCCAGTACTTC.